The 10 T cell receptor beta chains given below trace back to one sample, sequenced in a study of monozygotic twins with cystic fibrosis. Clones were read by immunoSEQ multiplex PCR, and TCRdb kept only the in-frame ones, dropping some. The repertoire holds 30,000 to 35,000 clones, with approximately 92% as singletons. The sequencing input was blood. The receptors were gathered from a girl aged 2-10 years with cystic fibrosis.

The chain couples TRBV18 to TRBJ1-4; 7 nucleotides match TRBD1. V trimming: 9 bases; J trimming: 3 bases; junction bases outside the gene matches: 10. CDR1 KGHSH and CDR2 LQKENI come from the germline V gene. The length of the CDR3 is 15 residues. CDR3 nucleotides: TGTGCCAGTAAGACAGGGATGGGATCTAATGAAAAACTGTTTTTT. As protein: CASKTGMGSNEKLFF.

The CDR3 sequence: CASSPRTSGGSKYEQYF. Here the CDR3 DNA reads TGTGCCAGCAGCCCAAGGACTAGCGGGGGGAGTAAGTACGAGCAGTACTTC. The V and J genes are TRBV7-2 and TRBJ2-7; 14 bases line up with TRBD2. Germline V lookup: CDR1 SGHTA, CDR2 FQGNSA. The CDR3 has 17 residues. The ends lost 5 bases at V and 4 bases at J; junction bases unmatched: 10.

The chain joins TRBV4-3 to TRBJ2-1; 10 bases fit TRBD2. This CDR3 is 16 amino acids long. In germline, CDR1 is LGHNA, CDR2 YSLEER. V gave up 1 base and J gave up 5 bases; unmatched junction bases: 5. The CDR3 bases are TGCGCCAGCAGCCAAGGTCGCGGACTAGCGGACAATGAGCAGTTCTTC. It specifies CASSQGRGLADNEQFF.

The V and J genes are TRBV7-8 and TRBJ1-5, with unresolved D. V lost 0 bases, J lost 0 bases, and 21 bases lay in between. In germline, CDR1 is SGHVS, CDR2 FQNEAQ. This CDR3 is 20 amino acids long. CDR3 sequence (DNA): TGTGCCAGCAGCTTAGCCGCCCCACACACACTTATCTATAGCAATCAGCCCCAGCATTTT. It yields the protein CASSLAAPHTLIYSNQPQHF.

The CDR3 DNA sequence: TGCGCCAGCAGCACCCGACTAGCGGGAGGGATTACAGATACGCAGTATTTT. This sequence encodes CASSTRLAGGITDTQYF. This rearrangement joins TRBV5-1 to TRBJ2-3; TRBD2 matches at 14 bases. The CDR3 runs to 17 residues. Germline CDR1 is SGHRS and CDR2 is YFSETQ. After removal of 4 bases from V and 3 bases from J, the junction contained 7 bases not matched to a gene.

The CDR3 reads CASSLRTGQETQYF. Here the CDR3 DNA reads TGCGCCAGCAGCTTGAGGACAGGCCAAGAGACCCAGTACTTC. The chain is built from TRBV5-1 and TRBJ2-5; 7 nucleotides line up with TRBD1. CDR1 and CDR2 (germline): SGHRS, YFSETQ. Trimming removed 1 base from V and 1 base from J; junction bases left unmatched: 1. The CDR3 has 14 amino acids.

J is TRBJ2-1 and V is TRBV7-9; 16 positions agree with TRBD2. The CDR3 sequence is 18 residues long. V lost 7 bases, J lost 9 bases, and 15 bases stayed unmatched. Per germline, CDR1 SEHNR and CDR2 FQNEAQ (reference sequence). The CDR3 DNA sequence: TGTGCCAGCACAACGCAACTGGGACTAGCGGGAGGGGAGAGTGAGCAGTTCTTC. Translated, it gives CASTTQLGLAGGESEQFF.

The V gene is TRBV7-2, the J gene TRBJ2-2; 8 positions agree with TRBD1. Germline CDR1 reads SGHTA; CDR2 reads FQGNSA. V shed 6 bases and J 3 bases; nucleotides not matched to a gene: 9. This CDR3 has 16 residues. CDR3 DNA: TGTGCCAGCAGTGAGCGGACAGGGAGGTACACCGGGGAGCTGTTTTTT. Translated, it gives CASSERTGRYTGELFF.

V gene TRBV29-1 combines with J gene TRBJ1-4; maybe TRBD1 (5 bases). V was shortened by 6 bases and J by 2 bases, with 10 bases between the two germline ends. The germline gives CDR1 SQVTM, CDR2 ANQGSEA. This CDR3 contains 13 residues. CDR3 loop: CSVQQETNEKLFF. DNA of the CDR3: TGCAGCGTGCAACAGGAGACTAATGAAAAACTGTTTTTT.

The chain uses TRBV6-6 and TRBJ1-1, with 7 bases matching TRBD1. The germline gives CDR1 MNHNY, CDR2 SVGAGI (reference sequence). V was pared by 5 bases and J by 0 bases, with 3 bases of the junction left unmatched. The CDR3 runs 14 residues. The CDR3 coding sequence is TGTGCCAGCAGTCGGGACAGTTTGAACACTGAAGCTTTCTTT. Amino acid sequence: CASSRDSLNTEAFF.